The clone carrying this T cell receptor (beta chain) has a single count. The antigen is not known. Here immunoSEQ multiplex PCR was the method, and the copy in TCRdb shows in-frame clones only, minus some. Of 75,000 to 85,000 clones listed, around nine tenths are singletons. Germline values: CDR1 SGHTA, CDR2 FQGNSA. V shed 3 bases and J 4 bases; nucleotides not matched to a gene: 3. The CDR3 is 14 amino acids. The sample belongs to a study of T cell responses to AZD1222 COVID-19 vaccine. Second doses at about 4 or about 12 weeks were pooled. Study results and caveats: Among spike-specific TCRs, nearly half reportedly target unmutated variant regions. CD4 TCRs linked to vaccination spanned spike, dominating at 160-218 and 743-854. Clonal diversity may have been underestimated in mostly white British donors.

This receptor was taken from an adult who received the AZD1222 COVID-19 vaccine. The rearrangement uses TRBV7-2 and TRBJ2-5; TRBD2 aligns across 9 bases. Sequences were derived from peripheral blood, sampled 28 days after the second AZD1222 dose. CDR3 in DNA: TGTGCCAGCAGCTTCTCAGCGGGGGGAGAGACCCAGTACTTC. Encoded protein: CASSFSAGGETQYF.